These 25 T cell receptor beta chains were all obtained from the same sample, sequenced in a study of CD8+ T cells in alopecia areata. Following extraction, RNA underwent reverse transcription to cDNA, which served as the sequencing template. The data were produced by immunoSEQ multiplex PCR, yet TCRdb's version contains in-frame clones alone and is incomplete. The repertoire holds some 200,000 clones, with roughly three fifths as singletons. The sequenced sample consisted of CD8+ T cells sorted from blood. These receptors all stem from a human donor in good health.

This sequence joins TRBV10-1 and TRBJ1-5; D is unclear. CDR1 is WNHNN and CDR2 is SYGVQD in the germline V gene (reference sequence). The CDR3 totals 13 residues. V lost 3 bases and J 0 bases, leaving 3 bases between the germline ends. The CDR3 DNA follows: TGCGCCAGCAGTGAAGGTAGCAATCAGCCCCAGCATTTT. This codes for CASSEGSNQPQHF.

The chain links TRBV10-3 to TRBJ2-4, with D possibly TRBD1 on 6 matching bases. Germline CDR1 reads ENHRY; CDR2 reads SYGVKD. Trimming took 7 bases from V and 1 from J, leaving 11 bases between them. The CDR3 runs 14 residues. The CDR3 is CAIKNGQAKNIQYF. CDR3 in DNA: TGTGCCATCAAAAATGGACAGGCCAAAAACATTCAGTACTTC.

This clone came up a few times. The gene calls are TRBV29-1 and TRBJ2-7, with 7 positions matching TRBD2. The junction had 0 bases not matched to a gene; V was cut back by 4 bases and J by 0 bases. Germline-derived CDR1 and CDR2 are SQVTM and ANQGSEA. CDR3 length: 12 residues. CDR3 DNA sequence: TGCAGCGTTGCTAGCGGCTCCTACGAGCAGTACTTC. Its translation: CSVASGSYEQYF.

V is TRBV7-8 and J is TRBJ2-3, with D possibly being TRBD2 (5 bases). The germline V and J ends were trimmed by 5 bases and 15 bases, with 30 bases remaining between them. From germline, CDR1 is SGHVS and CDR2 FQNEAQ. The CDR3 is 16 residues long. The CDR3 sequence: CASSPEGSVRHIGPYF. The CDR3 DNA sequence: TGTGCCAGCAGCCCCGAAGGGAGCGTGCGCCACATCGGCCCTTATTTT.

Turning to this clone: Other nucleotide sequences from this sample produce the same CDR3. The chain has TRBV11-2 and TRBJ2-5; D gene uncertain. This CDR3 contains 13 residues. The V end lost 5 bases, the J end lost 1 base, and 8 bases lay between the germline ends. Per the germline V gene, CDR1 is SGHAT and CDR2 is FQNNGV. The CDR3, as DNA: TGTGCCAGCAGCCTCGTCAGCCAAGAGACCCAGTACTTC. Its protein is CASSLVSQETQYF.

This chain joins TRBV4-1 and TRBJ1-4, with TRBD1 as a possible D gene (5 bases). CDR3 length: 14 amino acids. The germline V and J ends were trimmed by 4 bases and 8 bases, with 14 bases remaining between them. Germline lookup yields CDR1 MGHRA and CDR2 YSYEKL. This chain's CDR3 is CASSLGGGSEKLFF. CDR3 nucleotide sequence: TGCGCCAGCAGCCTTGGGGGAGGGAGCGAAAAACTGTTTTTT.

The chain couples TRBV5-1 to TRBJ2-1; a weak D match, TRBD2 (5 bases). In germline, CDR1 is SGHRS, CDR2 YFSETQ. The ends were cut back, 4 bases at V and 2 bases at J, with 19 bases in the middle. The CDR3 totals 17 residues. The CDR3 DNA is TGCGCCAGCAGCCTGGGAGTTTCGGGTGACCCCTACAATGAGCAGTTCTTC. Translation gives CASSLGVSGDPYNEQFF.

The V and J genes are TRBV5-1 and TRBJ2-1; TRBD1 is a possible D gene (6 bases). Germline V gene lookup returns CDR1 SGHRS and CDR2 YFSETQ. The CDR3 sequence is 12 residues long. Trimming stripped 2 bases from V and 9 bases from J, with 9 bases between. The DNA of the CDR3 is TGCGCCAGCAGCTTTCCACAGGGTGAGCAGTTCTTC. Amino acids: CASSFPQGEQFF.

This clone was detected a few times. This rearrangement joins TRBV19 to TRBJ1-2; D unclear. V was pared by 2 bases and J by 4 bases, with 14 bases between. The CDR3 is 15 residues long. Germline loops: CDR1 LNHDA, CDR2 SQIVND (reference sequence). The CDR3, as DNA: TGTGCCAGTAGTATAACAGCACTACCTCTCTATGGCTACACCTTC. Translation gives CASSITALPLYGYTF.

This clone was detected a few times. The CDR3, as DNA: TGTGCCAGCAGCTTAGAAGCGGGGGGCAGCAATGAGCAGTTCTTC. Encoded protein: CASSLEAGGSNEQFF. The V gene is TRBV11-2, the J gene TRBJ2-1; TRBD2 matches 9 bases. Per germline, CDR1 SGHAT and CDR2 FQNNGV. Trimming removed 0 bases from V and 6 bases from J; junction bases left unmatched: 3. This CDR3 is built from 15 residues.

This clone has more than one count but fewer than ten. The V call is TRBV4-1, the J call TRBJ2-7, with 14 nucleotides matching TRBD2. The germline CDR1 and CDR2 sequences are MGHRA and YSYEKL. Trimming removed 4 bases from V and 4 bases from J; junction bases left unmatched: 6. This CDR3 is 16 amino acids long. In nucleotides, the CDR3 is TGCGCCAGCAGCCCATCCGGGACTAGCGGGGGTTACGAGCAGTACTTC. This translates into CASSPSGTSGGYEQYF.

This chain uses TRBV14 with TRBJ2-5, with 8 bases identical to TRBD1. V was pared by 3 bases and J by 1 base, with 4 bases of the junction left unmatched. The CDR3 covers 15 residues. Germline CDR1 and CDR2: SGHDN and FVKESK. CDR3 loop: CASSQGDRSQETQYF. The CDR3 DNA reads as TGTGCCAGCAGCCAGGGGGACAGGTCCCAAGAGACCCAGTACTTC.

This sequence joins TRBV7-3 and TRBJ2-3, with D possibly being TRBD1 (5 bases). V was pared by 5 bases and J by 6 bases, with 18 bases between. This CDR3 has 15 residues. CDR1 and CDR2 (germline): SGHTA, FQGTGA. The CDR3 region is CASSPGVGLADTQYF. The CDR3 DNA follows: TGTGCCAGCAGCCCCGGCGTGGGGCTGGCGGATACGCAGTATTTT.

The chain combines TRBV7-9 with TRBJ2-1; weak D call: TRBD2 (5 bases). This CDR3 spans 15 amino acids. CDR1 is SEHNR and CDR2 is FQNEAQ in the germline V gene (reference sequence). V lost 3 bases to trimming and J lost 0 bases, with 9 bases between them. The CDR3 protein is CASSLDWGSYNEQFF. The CDR3 DNA reads TGTGCCAGCAGCTTGGACTGGGGCTCCTACAATGAGCAGTTCTTC.

This clone was seen at least ten times. J is TRBJ2-4 and V is TRBV6-5, with TRBD1 matching 8 bases. The J segment lost 12 bases and the V segment lost 4 bases, leaving 8 bases of the junction unmatched. CDR1 and CDR2 (germline): MNHEY, SVGAGI. This CDR3 is built from 13 residues. The CDR3 sequence is CASSSGTGRTQYF. The DNA of the CDR3 is TGTGCCAGCAGTTCCGGGACAGGTCGGACTCAGTACTTC.

Note on this clone: The same CDR3 also results from other DNA sequences found in this sample. The chain uses TRBV5-6 and TRBJ1-1; no clear D. V was trimmed by 5 bases and J by 5 bases, leaving 7 bases between them. The germline V gene has CDR1 SGHDT and CDR2 YYEEEE. The CDR3 contains 11 residues. For the CDR3, the DNA is TGTGCCAGCAGTCTAGGGACTGAAGCTTTCTTT. Protein sequence: CASSLGTEAFF.

The chain uses TRBV5-1 and TRBJ2-5; D call uncertain. The CDR3 runs to 14 residues. With 4 bases removed from V and 4 bases from J, the gap between germline ends came to 14 bases. CDR1 SGHRS and CDR2 YFSETQ come from the germline V gene. CDR3 region: CASSAPRHRETQYF. CDR3 DNA: TGCGCCAGCAGCGCCCCGAGGCACCGAGAGACCCAGTACTTC.

V gene TRBV29-1 combines with J gene TRBJ2-1; perhaps TRBD1 as D (6 bases). The CDR3 has 13 residues. Trimming removed 7 bases at V and 7 bases at J, with 17 bases between. Germline V CDR1 and CDR2: SQVTM, ANQGSEA. CDR3 DNA sequence: TGCAGCGCCCGCGTTTTTCAGGGGAATGAGCAGTTCTTC. As protein: CSARVFQGNEQFF.

This clone was seen only a few times. The rearrangement joins TRBV19 to TRBJ1-1; D not certain. CDR1 LNHDA and CDR2 SQIVND come from the germline V gene (reference sequence). The CDR3 is made up of 12 amino acids. The V end lost 5 bases, the J end lost 4 bases, and 8 bases lay between the germline ends. CDR3 loop: CASSAGSTEAFF. The CDR3, as DNA: TGTGCCAGTAGTGCCGGGAGCACTGAAGCTTTCTTT.

The chain employs TRBV6-6 and TRBJ2-7; D may match TRBD1 or TRBD2 (6 bases each). V lost 2 bases to trimming and J lost 3 bases, with 8 bases between them. Germline V gene sequence: CDR1 MNHNY, CDR2 SVGAGI (reference sequence). The CDR3 spans 13 residues. The CDR3 DNA is TGTGCCAGCAGTTACGAGGGGGGCTACGAGCAGTACTTC. It yields the protein CASSYEGGYEQYF.

The V gene is TRBV13, the J gene TRBJ2-7; D is possibly TRBD1 or TRBD2 (7 bases each). The CDR3 contains 12 residues. V was clipped by 5 bases and J by 9 bases, with 14 bases between them. Germline V gives CDR1 PRHDT, CDR2 FYEKMQ (reference sequence). The CDR3 protein is CASSHGGTAQYF. DNA for the CDR3: TGTGCCAGCAGCCACGGGGGGACAGCGCAGTACTTC. The full variable domain, its missing parts supplied by reference TRBV13 and TRBJ2-7, is AAGVIQSPRHLIKEKRETATLKCYPIPRHDTVYWYQQGPGQDPQFLISFYEKMQSDKGSIPDRFSAQQFSDYHSELNMSSLELGDSALYFCASSHGGTAQYFGPGTRLTVT.

This chain joins TRBV11-2 and TRBJ2-5, with TRBD2 matching 8 bases. V lost 3 bases to trimming and J lost 0 bases; unmatched junction nucleotides: 9. Germline CDR1 SGHAT, CDR2 FQNNGV. CDR3 length: 17 residues. This chain's CDR3 is CASSLGGLAANQETQYF. Written as DNA, the CDR3 is TGTGCCAGCAGCTTGGGAGGACTAGCCGCGAACCAAGAGACCCAGTACTTC.

V is TRBV7-9 and J is TRBJ2-1, with D unresolved. The V and J ends lost 4 bases and 14 bases respectively, with 3 bases between them. CDR1 is SEHNR, CDR2 FQNEAQ, per germline (reference sequence). The CDR3 is 8 amino acids. The CDR3 region is CASSSEFF. The CDR3, as DNA: TGTGCCAGCAGCTCGGAGTTCTTC. The whole variable domain, remainder taken from reference TRBV7-9 and TRBJ2-1, is DTGVSQNPRHKITKRGQNVTFRCDPISEHNRLYWYRQTLGQGPEFLTYFQNEAQLEKSRLLSDRFSAERPKGSFSTLEIQRTEQGDSAMYLCASSSEFFGPGTRLTVL.

The chain couples TRBV30 to TRBJ1-6, with D perhaps matching TRBD1 (5 bases). V gave up 3 bases and J gave up 8 bases, with 17 bases separating them. The length of the CDR3 is 15 residues. Germline assignment: CDR1 GTSNPN and CDR2 SVGIG (reference sequence). CDR3 DNA sequence: TGTGCCTGGAGCAGAGTAGGGGCCGCTTATTCACCCCTCCACTTT. Its translation is CAWSRVGAAYSPLHF.

The chain has TRBV14 and TRBJ2-7; a possible D gene is TRBD1 (5 bases). Trimming removed 4 bases from V and 3 bases from J, with 13 bases in between. From germline, CDR1 is SGHDN and CDR2 FVKESK. The CDR3 covers 14 residues. The DNA of the CDR3 is TGTGCCAGCAGCCCCCAACAGGCCTACTACGAGCAGTACTTC. Its translation: CASSPQQAYYEQYF.